The entry that follows covers one TCR beta chain sequence. These data originate in a study of CD8+ T cells in alopecia areata. The CDR3 runs to 13 residues. Trimming took 3 bases from V and 3 from J, leaving 8 bases between them. Germline values: CDR1 SQVTM, CDR2 ANQGSEA. It was cDNA, reverse transcribed from extracted RNA, that served as the sequencing template. Profiled with immunoSEQ multiplex PCR; TCRdb holds only in-frame clones, not every one. The sample carries 200,000 to 250,000 clones, under 80% recorded once. The rearrangement joins TRBV29-1 to TRBJ2-2; D tentatively fits TRBD1 or TRBD2 (5 bases each). The source material was CD4+ T cells sorted from blood, sampled at week 0. This TCR derives from a human donor with alopecia areata. The CDR3 loop is CSVEGDYTGELFF. Written as DNA, the CDR3 is TGCAGCGTTGAGGGGGATTACACCGGGGAGCTGTTTTTT.